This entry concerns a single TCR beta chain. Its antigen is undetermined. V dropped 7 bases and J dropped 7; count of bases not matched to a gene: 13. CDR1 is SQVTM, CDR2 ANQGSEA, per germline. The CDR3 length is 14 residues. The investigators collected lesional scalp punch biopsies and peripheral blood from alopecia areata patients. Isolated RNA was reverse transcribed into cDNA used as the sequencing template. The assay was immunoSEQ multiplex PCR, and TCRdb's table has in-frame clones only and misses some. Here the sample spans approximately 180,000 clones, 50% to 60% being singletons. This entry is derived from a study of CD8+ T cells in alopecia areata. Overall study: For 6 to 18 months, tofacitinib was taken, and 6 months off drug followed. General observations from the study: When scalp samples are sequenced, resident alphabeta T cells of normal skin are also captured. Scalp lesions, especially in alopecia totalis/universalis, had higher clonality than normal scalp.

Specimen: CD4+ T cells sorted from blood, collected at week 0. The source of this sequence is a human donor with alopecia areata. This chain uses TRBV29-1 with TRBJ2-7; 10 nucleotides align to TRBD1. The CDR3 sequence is CSAMRGQGLEEQYF. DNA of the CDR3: TGCAGCGCAATGCGGGGACAGGGGTTAGAGGAGCAGTACTTC.